The 17 T cell receptor beta chains presented below share a single source sample, sequenced in a study of cytomegalovirus exposure and HLA in healthy donors. TCRdb keeps only in-frame clones here, not all; method: immunoSEQ multiplex PCR. The table lists tens of thousands of clones, nearly 90% of them singletons. Sequencing was performed on PBMCs. The receptors were sampled from a woman in her late teens or twenties in good health and CMV-seronegative.

Concerning this clone itself: An end of the junction differs from the germline gene, which may be a read error. The V and J genes are TRBV7-7 and TRBJ1-3; D perhaps matches TRBD1 (6 bases). Germline CDR1 reads SSHAT; CDR2 reads FNYEAQ (reference sequence). The CDR3 is 13 residues long. CDR3 in DNA: TGTGCTAGCAGCTCTGGACAGGGAAACACCATATATTTT. Its protein product is CASSSGQGNTIYF.

The V and J genes are TRBV28 and TRBJ2-3; TRBD2 matches at 8 bases. This CDR3 is 13 amino acids long. V dropped 7 bases and J dropped 5; count of bases not matched to a gene: 5. Germline CDR1 and CDR2: MDHEN and SYDVKM. CDR3 protein: CASKGTSGDTQYF. CDR3 DNA sequence: TGTGCCAGCAAGGGGACTAGTGGAGATACGCAGTATTTT. The full variable domain, in which reference TRBV28 and TRBJ2-3 provide the parts outside the CDR3, is DVKVTQSSRYLVKRTGEKVFLECVQDMDHENMFWYRQDPGLGLRLIYFSYDVKMKEKGDIPEGYSVSREKKERFSLILESASTNQTSMYLCASKGTSGDTQYFGPGTRLTVL.

The count of this clone is one. This chain uses TRBV7-3 with TRBJ1-1; D gene ambiguous. The CDR3 runs 13 residues. Germline CDR1 and CDR2: SGHTA and FQGTGA. Trimming cost V 6 bases and J 0 bases, with 8 bases left between them. CDR3 coding DNA: TGTGCCAGCAGGTACCACATGAACACTGAAGCTTTCTTT. It yields the protein CASRYHMNTEAFF. The variable domain in full, completed from reference TRBV7-3 and TRBJ1-1, reads GAGVSQTPSNKVTEKGKYVELRCDPISGHTALYWYRQSLGQGPEFLIYFQGTGAADDSGLPNDRFFAVRPEGSVSTLKIQRTERGDSAVYLCASRYHMNTEAFFGQGTRLTVV.

This chain uses TRBV5-6 with TRBJ1-5; 10 positions match TRBD1. This CDR3 spans 15 amino acids. The trim removed 4 bases at V and 6 bases at J, leaving 7 bases unmatched. The V gene's germline CDR1 is SGHDT and CDR2 YYEEEE. Here the CDR3 reads CASSAGQGSVQPQHF. The CDR3 bases are TGTGCCAGCAGCGCGGGACAGGGGAGCGTTCAGCCCCAGCATTTT.

V gene TRBV19 combines with J gene TRBJ1-6; 9 positions agree with TRBD1. Trimming took 6 bases from V and 6 from J; bases not matched to a gene: 3. Germline V gives CDR1 LNHDA, CDR2 SQIVND (reference sequence). The CDR3 runs 14 residues. CDR3 sequence reads: CASRRDRVNSPLHF. DNA of the CDR3: TGTGCCAGTAGGAGGGACAGGGTTAATTCACCCCTCCACTTT.

The V call is TRBV7-3, the J call TRBJ2-1; 9 bases line up with TRBD2. V lost 1 base, J lost 3 bases, and 1 base stayed unmatched. This CDR3 contains 15 residues. Germline V lookup: CDR1 SGHTA, CDR2 FQGTGA. For the CDR3, the DNA is TGTGCCAGCAGCTTAAGCGGGGGGGTCTACAATGAGCAGTTCTTC. As protein: CASSLSGGVYNEQFF.

The CDR3 DNA sequence: TGTGCCAGCAGCTTAGAGAGCCCTAGCTCCTACAATGAGCAGTTCTTC. It is translated as CASSLESPSSYNEQFF. The chain combines TRBV11-3 with TRBJ2-1, with D hard to call. Trimming pared 0 bases from V and 0 bases from J, leaving 9 bases between. The CDR3 length is 16 residues. Germline CDR1 SGHNT, CDR2 YENEEA.

The rearrangement links TRBV2 to TRBJ2-5, with 7 bases fitting TRBD2. Trimming at V came to 0 bases and at J to 5 bases, leaving 0 bases not matched to a gene. Germline CDR1 SNHLY, CDR2 FYNNEI. This CDR3 is 13 amino acids long. CDR3 residues: CASSEAGGETQYF. DNA for the CDR3: TGTGCCAGCAGTGAAGCGGGGGGGGAGACCCAGTACTTC.

In this sample, this clone turned up once. The chain recombines TRBV4-3 with TRBJ2-7; perhaps TRBD1 as D (5 bases). V lost 0 bases and J 4 bases, leaving 13 bases between the germline ends. CDR1 and CDR2 from the germline V gene are LGHNA and YSLEER. The CDR3 runs 15 residues. The DNA for the CDR3 is TGCGCCAGCAGCCAAGATTGGGGCAGCTTATACGAGCAGTACTTC. Protein sequence: CASSQDWGSLYEQYF.

The chain couples TRBV5-6 to TRBJ2-1; 11 nucleotides match TRBD2. V dropped 3 bases and J dropped 4; count of bases not matched to a gene: 3. This CDR3 spans 15 amino acids. CDR1 is SGHDT and CDR2 is YYEEEE in the germline V gene. In DNA form, the CDR3 reads TGTGCCAGCAGCTGGACTAGCGGGCAATACAATGAGCAGTTCTTC. It codes for CASSWTSGQYNEQFF.

The gene calls are TRBV7-3 and TRBJ2-2, with D perhaps TRBD2 (6 bases). The germline V gene encodes CDR1 SGHTA and CDR2 FQGTGA. The CDR3 extends over 16 amino acids. Trimming took off 6 bases at V and 4 bases at J, with 18 bases between the two ends. Written as DNA, the CDR3 is TGTGCCAGCAGGCCTCGTGGGAGGACCGGCACCGGGGAGCTGTTTTTT. Amino acids: CASRPRGRTGTGELFF.

The chain recombines TRBV2 with TRBJ2-7; tentative D call: TRBD1 (6 bases). The V gene's germline CDR1 is SNHLY and CDR2 FYNNEI. This CDR3 is 12 amino acids long. CDR3 in amino acids: CAGGTGTYEQYF. The CDR3 bases are TGTGCTGGTGGCACAGGGACCTACGAGCAGTACTTC.

This chain joins TRBV6-5 and TRBJ2-7; D is possibly TRBD2 (6 bases). The CDR3 sequence is 14 residues long. V was cut by 9 bases and J by 1 base, with 16 bases left in between. Per the germline V gene, CDR1 is MNHEY and CDR2 is SVGAGI. The CDR3 DNA reads TGTGCCAGTATCGCCTCGGGAGAATCCTACGAGCAGTACTTC. This encodes CASIASGESYEQYF.

The chain carries TRBV5-4 and TRBJ2-3; 7 nucleotides align to TRBD2. Germline V gene lookup returns CDR1 SGHNT and CDR2 YYREEE (reference sequence). CDR3 length: 15 residues. Trimming took 4 bases from V and 7 from J; bases not matched to a gene: 12. CDR3 protein: CASSVSGLPSNTQYF. CDR3 coding DNA: TGTGCCAGCAGCGTATCGGGACTACCTTCCAATACGCAGTATTTT.

This chain joins TRBV7-8 and TRBJ1-2; D is perhaps TRBD1 (6 bases). This CDR3 comprises 12 residues. Trimming left V 10 bases short and J 3 bases short, with 12 bases between. Germline lookup yields CDR1 SGHVS and CDR2 FQNEAQ. The CDR3: CATGTPHYGYTF. The CDR3 nucleotides are TGTGCCACCGGGACACCCCACTATGGCTACACCTTC.

V is TRBV19 and J is TRBJ2-1; D call uncertain. CDR1 and CDR2 from the germline V gene are LNHDA and SQIVND (reference sequence). CDR3 length: 11 residues. The V and J ends lost 3 bases and 6 bases respectively, with 3 bases between them. This CDR3 reads CASSIFNEQFF. As DNA, the CDR3 is TGTGCCAGTAGTATCTTCAATGAGCAGTTCTTC.

The chain carries TRBV29-1 and TRBJ2-1; 11 bases line up with TRBD2. Germline V lookup: CDR1 SQVTM, CDR2 ANQGSEA. The V gene end was trimmed by 6 bases and the J gene end by 7 bases; junction bases not matched to a gene: 2. This CDR3 has 12 amino acids. The CDR3 reads CSVTSGRNEQFF. The CDR3 bases are TGCAGCGTCACTAGCGGGAGAAATGAGCAGTTCTTC.